Here is one T cell receptor beta chain with its context. The CDR3 loop spans 15 amino acids. Trimming pared 3 bases from V and 2 bases from J, leaving 13 bases between. CDR1 MNHEY and CDR2 SMNVEV come from the germline V gene (reference sequence). In the source study's methods: Using reference gene primer amplification, nucleated cell counts were estimated. This table comes from immunoSEQ multiplex PCR, and its TCRdb copy is limited to in-frame clones, with some not included. D and trimming come from the DNA, and the V and J calls and clone size come from that table. The table lists almost 55,000 clones, 75% to 95% of them singletons, with 7.5% to 10% in the top ten. The sample comes from a study of blood T cell repertoires in COVID-19. Study in general: PBMCs, B-cell-depleted T cells, or T cells provided the cDNA or gDNA that made up the material.

The chain joins TRBV27 to TRBJ2-5; possible D gene TRBD2, 6 bases. Source material: peripheral blood. The receptor was isolated from a woman aged 35 to 49 with active COVID-19. In DNA form, the CDR3 reads TGTGCCAGCAGTTTCCAGGCGGGGCGACAAGAGACCCAGTACTTC. Residues: CASSFQAGRQETQYF.